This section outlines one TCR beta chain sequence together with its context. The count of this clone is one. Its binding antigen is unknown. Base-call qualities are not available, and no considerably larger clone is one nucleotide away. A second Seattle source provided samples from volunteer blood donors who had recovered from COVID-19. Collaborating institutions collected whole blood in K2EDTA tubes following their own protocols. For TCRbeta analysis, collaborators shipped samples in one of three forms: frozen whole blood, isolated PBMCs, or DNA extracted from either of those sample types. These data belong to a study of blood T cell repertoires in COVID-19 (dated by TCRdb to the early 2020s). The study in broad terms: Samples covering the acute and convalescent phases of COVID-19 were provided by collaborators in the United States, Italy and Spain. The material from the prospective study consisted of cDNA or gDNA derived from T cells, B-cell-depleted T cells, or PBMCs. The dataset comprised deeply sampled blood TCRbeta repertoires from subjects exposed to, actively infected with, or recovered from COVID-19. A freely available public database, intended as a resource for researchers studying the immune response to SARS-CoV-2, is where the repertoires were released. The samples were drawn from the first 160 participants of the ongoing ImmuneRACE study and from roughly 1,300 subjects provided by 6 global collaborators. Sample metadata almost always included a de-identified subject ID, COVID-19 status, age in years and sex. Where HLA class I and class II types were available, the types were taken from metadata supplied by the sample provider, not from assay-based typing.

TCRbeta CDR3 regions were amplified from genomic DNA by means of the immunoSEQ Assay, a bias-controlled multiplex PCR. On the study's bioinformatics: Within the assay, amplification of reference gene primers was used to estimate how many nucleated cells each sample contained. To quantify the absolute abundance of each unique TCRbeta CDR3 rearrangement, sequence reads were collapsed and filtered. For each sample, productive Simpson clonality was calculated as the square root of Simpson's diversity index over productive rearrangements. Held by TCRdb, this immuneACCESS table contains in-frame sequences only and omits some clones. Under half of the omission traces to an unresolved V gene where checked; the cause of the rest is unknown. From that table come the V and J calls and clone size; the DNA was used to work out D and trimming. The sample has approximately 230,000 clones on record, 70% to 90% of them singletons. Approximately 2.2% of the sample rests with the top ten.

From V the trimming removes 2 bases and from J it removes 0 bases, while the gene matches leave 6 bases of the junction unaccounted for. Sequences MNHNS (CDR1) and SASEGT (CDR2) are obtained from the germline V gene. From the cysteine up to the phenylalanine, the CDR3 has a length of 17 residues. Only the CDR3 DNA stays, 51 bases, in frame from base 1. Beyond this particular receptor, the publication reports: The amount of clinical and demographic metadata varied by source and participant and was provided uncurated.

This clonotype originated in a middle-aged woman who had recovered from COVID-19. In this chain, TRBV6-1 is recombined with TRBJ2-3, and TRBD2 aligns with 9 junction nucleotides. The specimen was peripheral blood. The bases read TGTGCCAGCAGTGAATTAACTAGCGGGTCTAGCACAGATACGCAGTATTTT. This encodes CASSELTSGSSTDTQYF.